A selection of T cell receptor beta chains follows, all from one sample in a study of cytomegalovirus exposure and HLA in healthy donors. This table comes from immunoSEQ multiplex PCR, and its TCRdb copy is limited to in-frame clones, with some not included. This sample has about 49,000 clones; over 85% occur once, and the top ten carry around 8%. Input material: PBMCs. Receptor source: a woman between 18 and 30 years old in good health and CMV-seropositive. CDR3s include the opening cysteine and the closing phenylalanine or tryptophan. The order of the fields is J gene, V gene, CDR3 protein.

>TRBJ2-4|TRBV7-7
CASSQKRDKNIQYF
>TRBJ2-4|TRBV28
CASSLPTSGRTPAKNIQYF
>TRBJ1-1|TRBV11-3
CASSFARVGEAFF
>TRBJ2-4|TRBV28
CASSTPDRGKNIQYF
>TRBJ2-7|TRBV7-9
CASSLAIQEAPLEQYF
>TRBJ1-3|TRBV30
CAWSVRGGSGNTIYF
>TRBJ2-3|TRBV7-8
CASSLASGGDAQYF
>TRBJ2-1|TRBV7-7
CASSPGTSEANEQFF
>TRBJ2-2|TRBV5-4
CASGSTTDTGELFF
>TRBJ2-3|TRBV19
CASSVSGWSTDTQYF
>TRBJ1-2|TRBV7-2
CASSLAGGDGYTF
>TRBJ1-5|TRBV6-6
CASTSWGQGHQPQHF
>TRBJ2-7|TRBV7-2
CASSADTYEQYF
>TRBJ2-3|TRBV13
CASSRAVGPGGTDTQYF
>TRBJ1-3|TRBV7-2
CASSLGDGRVYGNTIYF
>TRBJ2-7|TRBV28
CASSLGQGYEQYF
>TRBJ1-2|TRBV6-5
CASSSVSGYTF
>TRBJ2-7|TRBV2
CASRQQAPSSYEQYF
>TRBJ2-3|TRBV11-3
CASSGQGEADTQYF
>TRBJ2-7|TRBV5-4
CASRGSSYEQYF
>TRBJ1-2|TRBV29-1
CSVAGSLYGYTF
>TRBJ1-1|TRBV6-5
CASSFGRGGNTEAFF
>TRBJ2-1|TRBV5-1
CASSLQGSEQFF
>TRBJ1-4|TRBV9
CASSAGTEGFEKLFF
>TRBJ2-7|TRBV4-2
CASSQLAGASYEQYF
>TRBJ2-7|TRBV5-1
CASSADRGPYEQYF
>TRBJ2-5|TRBV27
CASSLTSGRREETQYF
>TRBJ2-5|TRBV9
CASSVGIAGDGTETQYF
>TRBJ2-5|TRBV27
CASSLKRTGGLEGTQYF
>TRBJ1-1|TRBV21-1
CASSKLPPREDTEAFF
>TRBJ2-1|TRBV27
CASSPLGPVGADEQFF
>TRBJ2-1|TRBV19
CASRGTSVGNEQFF
>TRBJ1-2|TRBV9
CASRPGGGDGYTF
>TRBJ1-1|TRBV6-1
CASSVGQGNTEAFF
>TRBJ2-7|TRBV5-1
CASRPDRGTYEQYF
>TRBJ2-1|TRBV10-3
CAIRAGGAEQFF
>TRBJ1-6|TRBV19
CASSIVGGRLNSPLHF
>TRBJ2-1|TRBV4-3
CASSQDGTSVSYNEQFF
>TRBJ2-2|TRBV9
CASSVVVFGAGVPGELFF
>TRBJ2-7|TRBV27
CASSSRLAGAEQYF
>TRBJ2-3|TRBV18
CASSPGGADTQYF
>TRBJ2-3|TRBV7-2
CASSLAHGSGTDTQYF
>TRBJ2-5|TRBV29-1
CSVELAGETQYF
>TRBJ2-1|TRBV4-1
CASSQGGRAGSYNEQFF
>TRBJ1-2|TRBV30
CAWEQGNYGYTF
>TRBJ2-1|TRBV9
CASSVGPGPGNNEQFF
>TRBJ2-7|TRBV7-9
CASSWDRVSYEQYF
>TRBJ2-2|TRBV5-1
CASSFVAGVGTGELFF
>TRBJ1-1|TRBV28
CASSLLVATGGWGNTEAFF
>TRBJ2-3|TRBV6-5
CASSYSRQGVVTQYF
>TRBJ1-1|TRBV4-1
CASSQDWGGNTEAFF
>TRBJ2-3|TRBV2
CASSANSFSTDTQYF
>TRBJ1-1|TRBV9
CASSVGSQGDTEAFF
>TRBJ2-1|TRBV5-4
CASSAGLAVNEQFF
>TRBJ2-7|TRBV10-3
CAISNSYEQYF
>TRBJ1-2|TRBV30
CAWNRGQGGYGYTF
>TRBJ1-1|TRBV30
CAWGGQSWNTEAFF
>TRBJ1-5|TRBV6-1
CATKQGAPGQPQHF
>TRBJ2-3|TRBV5-1
CASSRSGASTDTQYF
>TRBJ1-1|TRBV29-1
CSVSETGGNTEAFF